This is a list of T cell receptor beta chains from one sample in a study of T-cell reconstitution after alpha-beta-depleted transplantation in children. One entry per CDR3 protein, called by TCRdb with MiXCR from the PCR reads. The sample includes about 100,000 distinct CDR3 sequences, approximately 6.6% of them seen just once. The starting material was PBMCs, mostly from graft donor cells, obtained 360 days after TCRalphabeta/CD19-depleted stem cell transplant. The receptors stem from a male patient between 2 and 10 years old who had a stem cell transplant for acute lymphoblastic leukemia, so the T cells may come from the graft donor. The CDR3 runs from the conserved cysteine through the conserved F or W. Each record gives: J gene, clone size, D gene, V gene, CDR3 protein, CDR3 DNA. The D gene is left open where the match is weak. Clone size is not always given. Where it is, it says once, few, many or a class for expanded clones.

J gene: TRBJ2-3; clone size: .; D gene: TRBD2; V gene: TRBV13; CDR3 protein: CASSSPLAGEPQDTQYF; CDR3 DNA: TGTGCCAGCAGCTCCCCACTAGCGGGAGAGCCGCAAGATACGCAGTATTTT
J gene: TRBJ1-5; clone size: many; D gene: TRBD1; V gene: TRBV15; CDR3 protein: CATRVPGGGQPQHF; CDR3 DNA: TGTGCCACCAGGGTCCCAGGGGGAGGTCAGCCCCAGCATTTT
J gene: TRBJ1-1; clone size: many; D gene: .; V gene: TRBV25-1; CDR3 protein: CASGRLQGAEAFF; CDR3 DNA: TGTGCCAGCGGCAGGCTCCAGGGCGCTGAAGCTTTCTTT
J gene: TRBJ2-1; clone size: .; D gene: .; V gene: TRBV13; CDR3 protein: CASSSPRTAYNEQFF; CDR3 DNA: TGTGCCAGCAGCTCTCCCCGGACAGCCTACAATGAGCAGTTCTTC
J gene: TRBJ2-7; clone size: many; D gene: .; V gene: TRBV29-1; CDR3 protein: CSVVNRALDEQYF; CDR3 DNA: TGCAGCGTTGTGAACAGAGCATTGGACGAGCAGTACTTC
J gene: TRBJ2-1; clone size: many; D gene: .; V gene: TRBV9; CDR3 protein: CASSAHLRTQFF; CDR3 DNA: TGTGCCAGCAGCGCCCATCTGCGAACGCAGTTCTTC
J gene: TRBJ2-3; clone size: many; D gene: TRBD1; V gene: TRBV12-3/TRBV12-4; CDR3 protein: CASTGTGGADTQYF; CDR3 DNA: TGTGCCAGCACGGGGACAGGGGGTGCAGATACGCAGTATTTT
J gene: TRBJ2-5; clone size: many; D gene: .; V gene: TRBV9; CDR3 protein: CASSVGAGKETQYF; CDR3 DNA: TGTGCCAGCAGCGTAGGGGCAGGAAAAGAGACCCAGTACTTC
J gene: TRBJ2-7; clone size: .; D gene: .; V gene: TRBV7-9; CDR3 protein: CASSSSSLRRSSYEQYF; CDR3 DNA: TGTGCCAGCAGCTCTTCATCCCTCCGACGGAGCTCCTACGAGCAGTACTTC
J gene: TRBJ2-2; clone size: many; D gene: .; V gene: TRBV7-9; CDR3 protein: CASNGGRRTGELFF; CDR3 DNA: TGTGCCAGCAACGGGGGCCGGAGAACCGGGGAGCTGTTTTTT
J gene: TRBJ2-7; clone size: .; D gene: TRBD1; V gene: TRBV6-2/TRBV6-3; CDR3 protein: CASSWDRGHEQYF; CDR3 DNA: TGTGCCAGCAGTTGGGACAGGGGGCACGAGCAGTACTTC
J gene: TRBJ1-6; clone size: .; D gene: .; V gene: TRBV6-5; CDR3 protein: CASSYRRGVYNSPLHF; CDR3 DNA: TGTGCCAGCAGTTACCGGCGGGGGGTATATAATTCACCCCTCCACTTT
J gene: TRBJ2-7; clone size: .; D gene: .; V gene: TRBV7-9; CDR3 protein: CASSSPRDSYEQYF; CDR3 DNA: TGTGCCAGCAGTTCTCCCAGGGACTCCTACGAGCAGTACTTC
J gene: TRBJ2-2; clone size: many; D gene: .; V gene: TRBV2; CDR3 protein: CASREGASTGELFF; CDR3 DNA: TGTGCCAGCAGGGAGGGGGCTTCGACCGGGGAGCTGTTTTTT
J gene: TRBJ2-3; clone size: .; D gene: .; V gene: TRBV7-2; CDR3 protein: CASIPDRTDTQYF; CDR3 DNA: TGTGCCAGCATCCCAGACAGAACAGATACGCAGTATTTT
J gene: TRBJ2-2; clone size: many; D gene: TRBD2; V gene: TRBV5-1; CDR3 protein: CASSSNLGLAANTGELFF; CDR3 DNA: TGCGCCAGCAGCTCGAATCTGGGACTAGCGGCGAACACCGGGGAGCTGTTTTTT
J gene: TRBJ1-1; clone size: many; D gene: .; V gene: TRBV6-7; CDR3 protein: CASSYVVYQSLNTEAFF; CDR3 DNA: TGTGCCAGCAGTTACGTTGTCTACCAGTCCTTGAACACTGAAGCTTTCTTT
J gene: TRBJ1-2; clone size: many; D gene: TRBD1; V gene: TRBV5-1; CDR3 protein: CASSGRDRGPFYGYTF; CDR3 DNA: TGCGCCAGCAGCGGCCGGGACAGAGGCCCGTTCTATGGCTACACCTTC
J gene: TRBJ1-6; clone size: .; D gene: .; V gene: TRBV30; CDR3 protein: CAWSMTNSPLHF; CDR3 DNA: TGTGCCTGGAGTATGACCAATTCACCCCTCCACTTT
J gene: TRBJ1-2; clone size: many; D gene: TRBD1; V gene: TRBV28; CDR3 protein: CASSPGQGYGYTF; CDR3 DNA: TGTGCCAGCAGTCCGGGACAGGGGTATGGCTACACCTTC
J gene: TRBJ2-4; clone size: .; D gene: .; V gene: TRBV20-1; CDR3 protein: CSARDLGAGAKNIQYF; CDR3 DNA: TGCAGTGCTAGAGATCTAGGGGCAGGGGCCAAAAACATTCAGTACTTC
J gene: TRBJ1-4; clone size: many; D gene: .; V gene: TRBV4-3; CDR3 protein: CASSPTPDGRGLFF; CDR3 DNA: TGCGCCAGCAGCCCTACCCCGGACGGCCGAGGACTGTTTTTT
J gene: TRBJ2-1; clone size: .; D gene: .; V gene: TRBV6-2/TRBV6-3; CDR3 protein: CASSYSYEQFF; CDR3 DNA: TGTGCCAGCAGTTACTCTTATGAGCAGTTCTTC
J gene: TRBJ2-1; clone size: many; D gene: .; V gene: TRBV6-2/TRBV6-3; CDR3 protein: CASSYSSRLSDEQFF; CDR3 DNA: TGTGCCAGCAGTTACTCGTCTCGACTCTCCGATGAGCAGTTCTTC
J gene: TRBJ1-1; clone size: few; D gene: TRBD1; V gene: TRBV20-1; CDR3 protein: CSARNLDRGKLMNTEAFF; CDR3 DNA: TGCAGTGCTAGAAACCTGGACAGGGGGAAGCTGATGAACACTGAAGCTTTCTTT
J gene: TRBJ2-2; clone size: .; D gene: .; V gene: TRBV11-2; CDR3 protein: CASSGRDQPSPGELFF; CDR3 DNA: TGTGCCAGCAGTGGCCGGGACCAACCGTCGCCCGGGGAGCTGTTTTTT
J gene: TRBJ2-7; clone size: .; D gene: .; V gene: TRBV9; CDR3 protein: CASSVDGGTPSYEQYF; CDR3 DNA: TGTGCCAGCAGCGTAGATGGAGGGACCCCCTCCTACGAGCAGTACTTC
J gene: TRBJ2-2; clone size: many; D gene: .; V gene: TRBV7-9; CDR3 protein: CASLPGELFF; CDR3 DNA: TGTGCCAGCCTCCCCGGGGAGCTGTTTTTT
J gene: TRBJ2-1; clone size: few; D gene: .; V gene: TRBV30; CDR3 protein: CAFNEQFF; CDR3 DNA: TGTGCCTTCAATGAGCAGTTCTTC
J gene: TRBJ2-7; clone size: many; D gene: TRBD2; V gene: TRBV7-2; CDR3 protein: CASSLTSGRPYEQYF; CDR3 DNA: TGTGCCAGCAGCCTGACTAGCGGGAGACCCTACGAGCAGTACTTC
J gene: TRBJ1-2; clone size: many; D gene: .; V gene: TRBV15; CDR3 protein: CATSRDWADNPYGYTF; CDR3 DNA: TGTGCCACCAGCAGAGATTGGGCGGATAACCCTTATGGCTACACCTTC
J gene: TRBJ2-2; clone size: many; D gene: .; V gene: TRBV2; CDR3 protein: CASSPTANTGELFF; CDR3 DNA: TGTGCCAGCAGTCCGACAGCGAACACCGGGGAGCTGTTTTTT
J gene: TRBJ2-5; clone size: .; D gene: TRBD2; V gene: TRBV6-2/TRBV6-3; CDR3 protein: CASRPRGGEETQYF; CDR3 DNA: TGTGCCAGCAGACCACGGGGAGGGGAAGAGACCCAGTACTTC
J gene: TRBJ1-4; clone size: many; D gene: TRBD1; V gene: TRBV12-3/TRBV12-4; CDR3 protein: CASSSDRGPPGLFF; CDR3 DNA: TGTGCCAGCAGTTCGGACAGGGGGCCCCCGGGACTGTTTTTT
J gene: TRBJ2-1; clone size: many; D gene: .; V gene: TRBV20-1; CDR3 protein: CSAPTAYYFF; CDR3 DNA: TGCAGTGCACCTACAGCCTACTACTTCTTC
J gene: TRBJ2-5; clone size: few; D gene: TRBD1; V gene: TRBV20-1; CDR3 protein: CSSPREGARKTQYF; CDR3 DNA: TGCAGTTCCCCTAGAGAGGGGGCGAGGAAGACCCAGTACTTC
J gene: TRBJ1-5; clone size: many; D gene: .; V gene: TRBV7-2; CDR3 protein: CASSLVDRRQPQHF; CDR3 DNA: TGTGCCAGCAGCTTAGTGGACCGGAGGCAGCCCCAGCATTTT
J gene: TRBJ1-1; clone size: many; D gene: TRBD1; V gene: TRBV12-3/TRBV12-4; CDR3 protein: CASTGQGITEAFF; CDR3 DNA: TGTGCCAGCACAGGACAGGGAATAACTGAAGCTTTCTTT
J gene: TRBJ2-7; clone size: .; D gene: .; V gene: TRBV5-6; CDR3 protein: CASSSLGRREQYF; CDR3 DNA: TGTGCCAGCAGCTCCTTAGGGAGACGCGAGCAGTACTTC
J gene: TRBJ2-7; clone size: few; D gene: TRBD1; V gene: TRBV10-3; CDR3 protein: CAIRPRDSYEQYF; CDR3 DNA: TGTGCCATCAGACCCCGGGACAGCTACGAGCAGTACTTC
J gene: TRBJ1-2; clone size: many; D gene: TRBD1; V gene: TRBV28; CDR3 protein: CASSLTTGQIYGYTF; CDR3 DNA: TGTGCCAGCAGCTTAACCACGGGACAGATCTATGGCTACACCTTC
J gene: TRBJ2-1; clone size: many; D gene: TRBD2; V gene: TRBV27; CDR3 protein: CASSLAGRPVNEQFF; CDR3 DNA: TGTGCCAGCAGTCTAGCGGGAAGACCAGTAAATGAGCAGTTCTTC
J gene: TRBJ2-7; clone size: many; D gene: .; V gene: TRBV2; CDR3 protein: CASSGFSDLGDEQYF; CDR3 DNA: TGTGCCAGCAGTGGATTTTCGGACCTTGGCGACGAGCAGTACTTC
J gene: TRBJ1-2; clone size: many; D gene: TRBD1; V gene: TRBV29-1; CDR3 protein: CSVSDRGYGYTF; CDR3 DNA: TGCAGCGTCTCCGACAGGGGCTATGGCTACACCTTC
J gene: TRBJ1-6; clone size: .; D gene: .; V gene: TRBV27; CDR3 protein: CASSEGSSYNSPLHF; CDR3 DNA: TGTGCCAGCAGTGAGGGGAGCTCCTATAATTCACCCCTCCACTTT
J gene: TRBJ1-6; clone size: many; D gene: .; V gene: TRBV28; CDR3 protein: CASSLGGGNSPLHF; CDR3 DNA: TGTGCCAGCAGTTTAGGAGGAGGCAATTCACCCCTCCACTTT
J gene: TRBJ2-7; clone size: many; D gene: .; V gene: TRBV29-1; CDR3 protein: CSVLLGRGPYEQYF; CDR3 DNA: TGCAGCGTTTTGTTGGGACGAGGACCCTACGAGCAGTACTTC
J gene: TRBJ2-2; clone size: many; D gene: .; V gene: TRBV5-1; CDR3 protein: CASTHTGELFF; CDR3 DNA: TGCGCCAGCACCCACACCGGGGAGCTGTTTTTT
J gene: TRBJ2-3; clone size: many; D gene: .; V gene: TRBV7-2; CDR3 protein: CASSLNPGITDTQYF; CDR3 DNA: TGTGCCAGCAGCTTAAATCCCGGGATCACAGATACGCAGTATTTT
J gene: TRBJ2-2; clone size: many; D gene: .; V gene: TRBV6-5; CDR3 protein: CASNQGGGELFF; CDR3 DNA: TGTGCCAGCAACCAGGGAGGCGGGGAGCTGTTTTTT
J gene: TRBJ2-7; clone size: many; D gene: TRBD1; V gene: TRBV4-2; CDR3 protein: CASSQEAGTGFIEQYF; CDR3 DNA: TGTGCCAGCAGCCAAGAGGCCGGGACAGGGTTCATCGAGCAGTACTTC
J gene: TRBJ1-2; clone size: .; D gene: .; V gene: TRBV7-2; CDR3 protein: CASSKKGWVDGYTF; CDR3 DNA: TGTGCCAGCAGCAAGAAGGGATGGGTTGATGGCTACACCTTC
J gene: TRBJ2-3; clone size: many; D gene: TRBD2; V gene: TRBV9; CDR3 protein: CASVPGREGTDTQYF; CDR3 DNA: TGTGCCAGTGTCCCGGGACGGGAGGGTACAGATACGCAGTATTTT
J gene: TRBJ2-1; clone size: many; D gene: .; V gene: TRBV5-5; CDR3 protein: CASSPYGPGDYNEQFF; CDR3 DNA: TGTGCCAGCAGCCCCTATGGACCAGGGGACTACAATGAGCAGTTCTTC
J gene: TRBJ2-2; clone size: many; D gene: .; V gene: TRBV27; CDR3 protein: CASSFGGWDGELFF; CDR3 DNA: TGTGCCAGCAGTTTTGGGGGTTGGGACGGGGAGCTGTTTTTT
J gene: TRBJ1-3; clone size: many; D gene: .; V gene: TRBV4-3; CDR3 protein: CASSEGERTGNTIYF; CDR3 DNA: TGCGCCAGCAGCGAGGGGGAAAGGACTGGAAACACCATATATTTT
J gene: TRBJ2-7; clone size: many; D gene: .; V gene: TRBV12-3/TRBV12-4; CDR3 protein: CASSPPPDTYEQYF; CDR3 DNA: TGTGCCAGCAGTCCACCCCCAGACACCTACGAGCAGTACTTC